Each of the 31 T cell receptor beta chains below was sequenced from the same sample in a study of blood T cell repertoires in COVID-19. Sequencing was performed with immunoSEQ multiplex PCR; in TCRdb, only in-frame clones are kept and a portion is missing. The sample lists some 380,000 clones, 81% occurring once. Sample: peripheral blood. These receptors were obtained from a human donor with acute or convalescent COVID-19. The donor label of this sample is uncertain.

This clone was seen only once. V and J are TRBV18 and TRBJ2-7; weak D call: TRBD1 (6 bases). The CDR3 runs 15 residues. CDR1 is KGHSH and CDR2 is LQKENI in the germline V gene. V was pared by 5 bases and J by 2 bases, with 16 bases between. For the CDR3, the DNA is TGTGCCAGCTCAACGACCACAGGGCCGACCTACGAGCAGTACTTC. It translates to CASSTTTGPTYEQYF. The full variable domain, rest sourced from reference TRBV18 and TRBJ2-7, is NAGVMQNPRHLVRRRGQEARLRCSPMKGHSHVYWYRQLPEEGLKFMVYLQKENIIDESGMPKERFSAEFPKEGPSILRIQQVVRGDSAAYFCASSTTTGPTYEQYFGPGTRLTVT.

The CDR3 nucleotides read TGTGCCAGCAGCCGGCGGGGAAACTATGGCTACACCTTC. Its protein is CASSRRGNYGYTF. The gene calls are TRBV27 and TRBJ1-2, with no clear D. The length of the CDR3 is 13 residues. Germline V lookup: CDR1 MNHEY, CDR2 SMNVEV (reference sequence). Deletions cut 6 bases from V and 2 bases from J, with 10 bases between.

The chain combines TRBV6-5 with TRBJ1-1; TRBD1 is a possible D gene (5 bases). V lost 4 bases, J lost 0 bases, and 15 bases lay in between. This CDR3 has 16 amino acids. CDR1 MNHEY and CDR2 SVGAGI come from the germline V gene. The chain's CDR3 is CASSLNTGTLNTEAFF. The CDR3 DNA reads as TGTGCCAGCAGTTTGAACACAGGAACCTTGAACACTGAAGCTTTCTTT.

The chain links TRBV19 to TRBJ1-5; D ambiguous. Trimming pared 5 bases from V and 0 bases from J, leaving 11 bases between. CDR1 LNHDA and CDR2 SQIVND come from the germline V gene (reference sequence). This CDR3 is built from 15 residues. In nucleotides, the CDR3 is TGTGCCAGTAGTCGGAGCCAGTATAGCAATCAGCCCCAGCATTTT. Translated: CASSRSQYSNQPQHF.

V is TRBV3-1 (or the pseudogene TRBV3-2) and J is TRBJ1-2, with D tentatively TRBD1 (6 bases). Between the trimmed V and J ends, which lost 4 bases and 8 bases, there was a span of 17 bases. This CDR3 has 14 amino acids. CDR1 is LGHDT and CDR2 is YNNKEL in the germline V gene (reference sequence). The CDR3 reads CASSRREGDLGYTF. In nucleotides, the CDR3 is TGTGCCAGCAGCCGAAGGGAGGGGGATTTGGGCTACACCTTC.

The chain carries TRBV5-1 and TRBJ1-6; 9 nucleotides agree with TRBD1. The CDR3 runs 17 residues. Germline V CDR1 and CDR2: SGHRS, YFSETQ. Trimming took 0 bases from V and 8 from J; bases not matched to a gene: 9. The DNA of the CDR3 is TGCGCCAGCAGCTTGGCCCCAATGGGACAGGGCCATTCACCCCTCCACTTT. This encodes CASSLAPMGQGHSPLHF.

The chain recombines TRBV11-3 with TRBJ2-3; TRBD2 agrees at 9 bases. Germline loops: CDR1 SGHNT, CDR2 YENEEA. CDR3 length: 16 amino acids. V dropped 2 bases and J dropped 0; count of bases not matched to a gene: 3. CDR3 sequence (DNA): TGTGCCAGCAGCTTACAGACTAGCGGTAGCACAGATACGCAGTATTTT. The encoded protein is CASSLQTSGSTDTQYF.

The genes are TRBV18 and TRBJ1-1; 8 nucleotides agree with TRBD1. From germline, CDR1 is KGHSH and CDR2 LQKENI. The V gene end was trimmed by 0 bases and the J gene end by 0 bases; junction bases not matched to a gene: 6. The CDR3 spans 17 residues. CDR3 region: CASSPPGPGGVNTEAFF. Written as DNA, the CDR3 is TGTGCCAGCTCACCACCCGGCCCAGGGGGCGTGAACACTGAAGCTTTCTTT.

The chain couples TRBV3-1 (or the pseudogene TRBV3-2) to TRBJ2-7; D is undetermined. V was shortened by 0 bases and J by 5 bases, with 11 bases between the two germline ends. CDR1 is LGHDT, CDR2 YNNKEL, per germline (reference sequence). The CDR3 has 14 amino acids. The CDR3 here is CASSQDEATNEQYF. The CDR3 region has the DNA TGTGCCAGCAGCCAAGATGAAGCTACGAACGAGCAGTACTTC.

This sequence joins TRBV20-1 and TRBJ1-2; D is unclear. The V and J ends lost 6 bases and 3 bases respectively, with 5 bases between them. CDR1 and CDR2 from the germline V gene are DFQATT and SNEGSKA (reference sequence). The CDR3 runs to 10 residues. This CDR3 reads CSAAYYGYTF. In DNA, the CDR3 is TGCAGTGCGGCCTACTATGGCTACACCTTC.

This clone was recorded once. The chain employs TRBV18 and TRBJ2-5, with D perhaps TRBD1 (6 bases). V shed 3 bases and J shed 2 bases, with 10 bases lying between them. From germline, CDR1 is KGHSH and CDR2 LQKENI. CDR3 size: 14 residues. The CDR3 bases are TGTGCCAGCTCACCGACAGGCCCACAAGAGACCCAGTACTTC. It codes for CASSPTGPQETQYF.

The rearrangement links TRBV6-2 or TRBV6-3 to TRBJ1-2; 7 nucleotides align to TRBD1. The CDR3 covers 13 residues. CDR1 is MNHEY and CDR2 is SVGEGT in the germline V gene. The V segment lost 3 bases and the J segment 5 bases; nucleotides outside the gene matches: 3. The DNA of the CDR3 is TGTGCCAGCAGTTATGGGACAGAGTATGGCTACACCTTC. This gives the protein CASSYGTEYGYTF.

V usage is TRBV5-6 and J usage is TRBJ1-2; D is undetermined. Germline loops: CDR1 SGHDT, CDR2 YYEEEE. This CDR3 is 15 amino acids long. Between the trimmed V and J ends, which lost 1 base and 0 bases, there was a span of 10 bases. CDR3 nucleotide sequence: TGTGCCAGCAGCTTGAGAAGAAACTCTAACTATGGCTACACCTTC. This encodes CASSLRRNSNYGYTF.

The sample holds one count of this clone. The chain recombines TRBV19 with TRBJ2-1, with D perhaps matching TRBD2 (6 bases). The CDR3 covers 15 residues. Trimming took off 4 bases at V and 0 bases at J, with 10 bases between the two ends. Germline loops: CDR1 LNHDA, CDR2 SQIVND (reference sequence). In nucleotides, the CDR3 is TGTGCCAGTAGTAGCGGGGCAAGCTCCTACAATGAGCAGTTCTTC. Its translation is CASSSGASSYNEQFF.

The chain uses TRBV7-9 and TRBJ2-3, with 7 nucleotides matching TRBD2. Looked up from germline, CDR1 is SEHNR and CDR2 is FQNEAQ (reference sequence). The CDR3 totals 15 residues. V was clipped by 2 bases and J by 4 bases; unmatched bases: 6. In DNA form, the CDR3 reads TGTGCCAGCAGCTTATGGGGCGGGAGTCCAGATACGCAGTATTTT. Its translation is CASSLWGGSPDTQYF.

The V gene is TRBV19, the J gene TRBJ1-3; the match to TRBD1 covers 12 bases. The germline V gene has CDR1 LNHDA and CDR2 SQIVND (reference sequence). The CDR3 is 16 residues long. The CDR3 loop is CASGQGAYHSGNTIYF. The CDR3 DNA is TGTGCTTCGGGACAGGGGGCCTACCACTCTGGAAACACCATATATTTT.

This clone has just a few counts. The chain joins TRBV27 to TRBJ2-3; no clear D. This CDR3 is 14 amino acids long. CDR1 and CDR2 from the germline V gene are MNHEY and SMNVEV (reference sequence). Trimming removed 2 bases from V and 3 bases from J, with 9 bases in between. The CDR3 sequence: CASSLPDSTDTQYF. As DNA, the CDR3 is TGTGCCAGCAGTTTACCTGACTCTACAGATACGCAGTATTTT.

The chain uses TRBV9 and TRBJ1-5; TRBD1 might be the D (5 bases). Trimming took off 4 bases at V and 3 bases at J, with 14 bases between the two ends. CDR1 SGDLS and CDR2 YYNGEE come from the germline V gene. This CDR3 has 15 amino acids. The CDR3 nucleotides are TGTGCCAGCAGCCGATCTAGGGGCTTCAATCAGCCCCAGCATTTT. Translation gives CASSRSRGFNQPQHF.

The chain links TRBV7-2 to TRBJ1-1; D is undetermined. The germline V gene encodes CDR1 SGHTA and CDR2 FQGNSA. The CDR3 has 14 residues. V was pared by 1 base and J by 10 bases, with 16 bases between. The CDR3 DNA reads TGTGCCAGCAGCTTAGGCAGCGTGAGGGCAGGAGCTTTCTTT. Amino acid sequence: CASSLGSVRAGAFF.

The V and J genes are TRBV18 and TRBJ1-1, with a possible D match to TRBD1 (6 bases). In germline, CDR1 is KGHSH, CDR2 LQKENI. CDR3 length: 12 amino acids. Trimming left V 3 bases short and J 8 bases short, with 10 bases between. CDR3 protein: CASSPLRGEAFF. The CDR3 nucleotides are TGTGCCAGCTCACCCCTCAGGGGAGAAGCTTTCTTT.

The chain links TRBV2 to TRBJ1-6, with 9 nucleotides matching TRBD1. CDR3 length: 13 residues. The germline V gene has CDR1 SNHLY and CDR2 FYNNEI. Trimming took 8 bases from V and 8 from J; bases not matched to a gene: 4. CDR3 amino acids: CASAGTGHSPLHF. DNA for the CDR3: TGTGCCAGCGCCGGGACAGGGCATTCACCCCTCCACTTT.

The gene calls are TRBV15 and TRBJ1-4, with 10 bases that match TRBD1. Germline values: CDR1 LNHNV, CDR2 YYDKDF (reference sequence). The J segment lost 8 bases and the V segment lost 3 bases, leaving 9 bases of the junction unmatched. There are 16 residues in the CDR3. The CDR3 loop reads CATSSTTRTGGEKLFF. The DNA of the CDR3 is TGTGCCACCAGCAGTACTACAAGGACAGGGGGGGAAAAACTGTTTTTT. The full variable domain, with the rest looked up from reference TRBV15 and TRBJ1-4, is DAMVIQNPRYQVTQFGKPVTLSCSQTLNHNVMYWYQQKSSQAPKLLFHYYDKDFNNEADTPDNFQSRRPNTSFCFLDIRSPGLGDTAMYLCATSSTTRTGGEKLFFGSGTQLSVL.

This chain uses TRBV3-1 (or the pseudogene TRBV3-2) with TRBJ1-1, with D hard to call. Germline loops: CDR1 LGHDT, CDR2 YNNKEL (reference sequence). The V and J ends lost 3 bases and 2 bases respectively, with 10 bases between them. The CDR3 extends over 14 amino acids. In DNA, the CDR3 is TGTGCCAGCAGCCAGCGTGGGCGAAACACTGAAGCTTTCTTT. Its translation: CASSQRGRNTEAFF.

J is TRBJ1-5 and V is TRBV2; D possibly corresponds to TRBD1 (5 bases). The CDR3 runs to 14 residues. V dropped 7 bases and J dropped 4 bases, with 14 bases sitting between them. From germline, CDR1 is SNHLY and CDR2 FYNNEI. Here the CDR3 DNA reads TGTGCCAGCAAGGGGCCGGCGGGGAATCAGCCCCAGCATTTT. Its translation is CASKGPAGNQPQHF.

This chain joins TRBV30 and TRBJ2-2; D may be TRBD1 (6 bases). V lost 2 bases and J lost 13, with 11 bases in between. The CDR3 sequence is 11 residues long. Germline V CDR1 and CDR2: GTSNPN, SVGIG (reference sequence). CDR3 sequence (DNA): TGTGCCTGGAGTCTCCAGGGGCTGCTGTTTTTT. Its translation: CAWSLQGLLFF.

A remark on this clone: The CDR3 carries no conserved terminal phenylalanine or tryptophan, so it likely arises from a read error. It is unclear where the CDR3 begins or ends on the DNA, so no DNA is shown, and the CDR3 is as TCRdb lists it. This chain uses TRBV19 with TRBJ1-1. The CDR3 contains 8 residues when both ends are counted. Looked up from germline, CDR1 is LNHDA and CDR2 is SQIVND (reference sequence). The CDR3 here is CASSMRHL.

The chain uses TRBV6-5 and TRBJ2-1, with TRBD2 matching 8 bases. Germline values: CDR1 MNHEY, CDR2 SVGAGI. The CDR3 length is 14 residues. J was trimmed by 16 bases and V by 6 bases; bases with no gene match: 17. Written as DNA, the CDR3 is TGTGCCAGCAGATTACGATTTCCCGGGACTAGTGAATTCTTC. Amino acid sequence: CASRLRFPGTSEFF.

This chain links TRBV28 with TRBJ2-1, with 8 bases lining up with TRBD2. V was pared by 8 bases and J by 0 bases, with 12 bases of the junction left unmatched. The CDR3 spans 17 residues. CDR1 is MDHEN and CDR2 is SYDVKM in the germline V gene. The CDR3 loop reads CASGRLAQIDSYNEQFF. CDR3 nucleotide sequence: TGTGCCAGCGGAAGACTAGCGCAAATCGACTCCTACAATGAGCAGTTCTTC.

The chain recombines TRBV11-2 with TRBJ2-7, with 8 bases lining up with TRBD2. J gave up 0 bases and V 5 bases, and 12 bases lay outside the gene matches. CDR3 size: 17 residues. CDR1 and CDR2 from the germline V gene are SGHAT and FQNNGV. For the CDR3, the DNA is TGTGCCAGCAGCCACAATCCGGGGGGGTGGGACTCCTACGAGCAGTACTTC. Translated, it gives CASSHNPGGWDSYEQYF.

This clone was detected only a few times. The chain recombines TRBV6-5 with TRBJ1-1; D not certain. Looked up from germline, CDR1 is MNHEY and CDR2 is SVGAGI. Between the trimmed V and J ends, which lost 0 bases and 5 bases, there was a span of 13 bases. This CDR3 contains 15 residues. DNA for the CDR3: TGTGCCAGCAGTTACTCGAGGGTAGAGGCGACTGAAGCTTTCTTT. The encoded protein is CASSYSRVEATEAFF.

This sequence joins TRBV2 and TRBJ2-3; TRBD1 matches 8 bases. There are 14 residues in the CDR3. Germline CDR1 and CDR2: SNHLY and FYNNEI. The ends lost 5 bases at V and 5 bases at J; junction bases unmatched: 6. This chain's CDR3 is CASSIRQGIDTQYF. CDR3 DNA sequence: TGTGCCAGCAGTATCCGACAGGGGATAGATACGCAGTATTTT.